These T cell receptor beta chains were read from a single sample in a study of T cell responses to AZD1222 COVID-19 vaccine. Clones were sequenced by immunoSEQ multiplex PCR, and TCRdb holds only the in-frame ones, with some missing. The sample records over 90,000 clones, 80% to 95% being singletons. The specimen was peripheral blood, collected 28 days after the second AZD1222 dose. The origin of the receptors is an adult who received the AZD1222 COVID-19 vaccine. Both conserved end residues are part of each CDR3. The D gene is left open where the match is weak. Only some rows state a clone size, as once, few, many or a class for expanded clones.

D	size	V	J	CDR3	DNA
.	.	TRBV9	TRBJ1-3	CASSGHRDGNTIYF	TGTGCCAGCAGCGGCCACAGGGATGGAAACACCATATATTTT
.	.	TRBV18	TRBJ1-5	CASSPGTGTNQPQHF	TGTGCCAGCTCACCCGGGACGGGGACCAATCAGCCCCAGCATTTT
TRBD2	once	TRBV29-1	TRBJ2-5	CSVAGLAANRGVETQYF	TGCAGCGTTGCGGGGTTAGCGGCGAATCGGGGGGTGGAGACCCAGTACTTC
.	.	TRBV27	TRBJ2-3	CASSLQAFTSHTQYF	TGTGCCAGCAGTTTGCAGGCGTTTACATCCCATACGCAGTATTTT
.	once	TRBV6-5	TRBJ1-1	CASRDTKKEAFF	TGTGCCAGTCGGGACACCAAGAAGGAAGCTTTCTTT
.	.	TRBV7-9	TRBJ2-3	CASSLSRGTDTQYF	TGTGCCAGCAGCTTATCCCGAGGGACAGATACGCAGTATTTT
TRBD2	.	TRBV15	TRBJ2-1	CATSRTSGGPSSYNEQFF	TGTGCCACCAGCAGGACTAGCGGGGGGCCGAGCTCCTACAATGAGCAGTTCTTC
.	.	TRBV19	TRBJ1-2	CASSISFSSTGYTF	TGTGCCAGTAGTATATCTTTCTCATCTACTGGCTACACCTTC
.	.	TRBV5-1	TRBJ1-2	CASSFSTANYGYTF	TGCGCCAGCAGCTTTTCCACGGCGAACTATGGCTACACCTTC
.	.	TRBV7-8	TRBJ1-1	CASNNRGGRSGEAFF	TGTGCCAGCAACAACAGAGGGGGGCGGTCGGGTGAAGCTTTCTTT
.	.	TRBV2	TRBJ1-4	CASSELGAQAEKLFF	TGTGCCAGCAGTGAATTAGGGGCGCAGGCTGAAAAACTGTTTTTT
.	.	TRBV11-2	TRBJ1-1	CASSPGGDTEAFF	TGTGCCAGCAGCCCGGGGGGGGACACTGAAGCTTTCTTT
.	.	TRBV6-5	TRBJ1-6	CASSEGSSYNSPLHF	TGTGCCAGCAGCGAGGGGAGCTCCTATAATTCACCCCTCCACTTT
.	.	TRBV5-1	TRBJ2-3	CASSLAFGEDTQYF	TGCGCCAGCAGCTTGGCTTTCGGGGAAGATACGCAGTATTTT
.	.	TRBV27	TRBJ2-1	CASSVLGGAPNEQFF	TGTGCCAGCAGTGTTTTGGGGGGGGCCCCCAATGAGCAGTTCTTC
.	.	TRBV2	TRBJ1-5	CASSFAREPQHF	TGTGCCAGCAGTTTCGCAAGGGAGCCCCAGCATTTT
TRBD2	.	TRBV4-3	TRBJ2-1	CASSPLEAGRHRQFF	TGCGCCAGCAGCCCCTTAGAAGCGGGGAGACATAGGCAGTTCTTC
.	.	TRBV9	TRBJ1-1	CASSVVLNTEAFF	TGTGCCAGCAGCGTAGTTCTGAACACTGAAGCTTTCTTT
.	.	TRBV20-1	TRBJ2-3	CSWTVRDTQYF	TGCAGCTGGACAGTTCGAGATACGCAGTATTTT
TRBD1	.	TRBV6-5	TRBJ1-1	CATKRQSGGTAEAFF	TGTGCCACCAAGCGGCAATCAGGGGGGACTGCTGAAGCTTTCTTT
TRBD1	once	TRBV11-3	TRBJ2-7	CASSFPGGYEQYF	TGTGCCAGCAGCTTCCCAGGGGGCTACGAGCAGTACTTC
.	.	TRBV6-5	TRBJ1-5	CASSYSLERNQPQHF	TGTGCCAGCAGTTACTCATTGGAACGCAATCAGCCCCAGCATTTT
TRBD2	.	TRBV3-1/TRBV3-2	TRBJ2-2	CASSPGGGELFF	TGTGCCAGCAGCCCGGGGGGCGGGGAGCTGTTTTTT
.	.	TRBV6-5	TRBJ1-2	CASTPVGDYGYTF	TGTGCCAGCACCCCCGTCGGGGATTATGGCTACACCTTC
TRBD2	.	TRBV28	TRBJ2-7	CASTSSRGGLTEQYF	TGTGCCAGCACCTCGTCCCGGGGGGGCCTTACCGAGCAGTACTTC
.	.	TRBV19	TRBJ1-4	CASRGLTNEKLFF	TGTGCCAGTAGGGGGCTGACTAATGAAAAACTGTTTTTT
.	.	TRBV7-2	TRBJ1-2	CASSLWERWSLGDYGYTF	TGTGCCAGCAGCCTTTGGGAGAGATGGAGCCTAGGGGACTATGGCTACACCTTC
.	.	TRBV11-2	TRBJ1-4	CASSTRGGEKLFF	TGTGCCAGCAGCACTCGAGGGGGGGAAAAACTGTTTTTT
.	.	TRBV27	TRBJ2-2	CASSMTVNTGELFF	TGTGCCAGCAGTATGACAGTGAACACCGGGGAGCTGTTTTTT
TRBD1	.	TRBV19	TRBJ1-2	CASSGDSAPPGYYGYTF	TGTGCCAGTAGTGGGGACAGCGCACCTCCTGGGTACTATGGCTACACCTTC
.	.	TRBV9	TRBJ2-1	CASSVEWGAHTEQFF	TGTGCCAGCAGCGTAGAGTGGGGGGCCCACACTGAGCAGTTCTTC
.	.	TRBV3-1/TRBV3-2	TRBJ2-1	CASSQVRDLYYNEQFF	TGTGCCAGCAGCCAAGTACGGGACTTATACTACAATGAGCAGTTCTTC
TRBD2	.	TRBV6-5	TRBJ2-7	CASSNLAGTYEQYF	TGTGCCAGCAGCAATCTAGCGGGGACCTACGAGCAGTACTTC
.	.	TRBV27	TRBJ2-3	CASRKGGDTQYF	TGTGCCAGCCGAAAGGGCGGAGATACGCAGTATTTT
.	.	TRBV19	TRBJ1-3	CASSLLSGNTIYF	TGTGCCAGTAGTCTTCTCTCTGGAAACACCATATATTTT
.	.	TRBV28	TRBJ2-7	CASSFRLGAEQYF	TGTGCCAGCAGTTTCCGCCTAGGGGCCGAGCAGTACTTC
.	.	TRBV6-1	TRBJ1-1	CASSEYPGRGTPKSTEAFF	TGTGCCAGCAGTGAATACCCCGGACGAGGGACACCGAAGAGCACTGAAGCTTTCTTT
.	.	TRBV7-6	TRBJ1-5	CASSLGSGRYQPQHF	TGTGCCAGCAGCTTAGGTTCAGGGCGATATCAGCCCCAGCATTTT
.	.	TRBV29-1	TRBJ2-2	CSVTTTAYTGELFF	TGCAGCGTTACGACAACTGCCTACACCGGGGAGCTGTTTTTT
.	.	TRBV19	TRBJ1-3	CASGQQDVSGNTIYF	TGTGCCAGTGGGCAACAGGATGTCTCTGGAAACACCATATATTTT
.	.	TRBV2	TRBJ2-4	CASMVGLAKNIQYF	TGTGCCAGCATGGTGGGTCTAGCCAAAAACATTCAGTACTTC
.	.	TRBV6-6	TRBJ2-5	CASSPPGGAQETQYF	TGTGCCAGCAGCCCTCCGGGGGGCGCCCAAGAGACCCAGTACTTC